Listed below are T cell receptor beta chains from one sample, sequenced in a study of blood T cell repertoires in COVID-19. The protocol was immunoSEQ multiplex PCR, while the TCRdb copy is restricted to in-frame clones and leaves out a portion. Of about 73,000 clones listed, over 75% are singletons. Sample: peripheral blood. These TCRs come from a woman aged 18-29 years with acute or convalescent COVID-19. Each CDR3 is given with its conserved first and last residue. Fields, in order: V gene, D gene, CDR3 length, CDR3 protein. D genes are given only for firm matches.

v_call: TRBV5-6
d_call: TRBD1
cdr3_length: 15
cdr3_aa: CASSLRGRSTGELFF

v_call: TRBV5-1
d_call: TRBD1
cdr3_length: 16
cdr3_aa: CASSPRTGLSTDTQYF

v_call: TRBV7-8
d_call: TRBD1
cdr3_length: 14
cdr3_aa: CASSQDRSNTEAFF

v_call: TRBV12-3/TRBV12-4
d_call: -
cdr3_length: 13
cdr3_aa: CASSWTGNQPQHF

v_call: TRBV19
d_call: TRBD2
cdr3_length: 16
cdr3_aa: CASSTRATSYTGELFF

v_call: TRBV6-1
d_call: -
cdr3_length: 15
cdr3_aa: CASSEGTSGDTEAFF

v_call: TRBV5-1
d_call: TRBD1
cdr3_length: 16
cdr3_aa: CASSPWDRGQTGELFF

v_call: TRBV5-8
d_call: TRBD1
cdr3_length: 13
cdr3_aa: CASSPTGYYGYTF

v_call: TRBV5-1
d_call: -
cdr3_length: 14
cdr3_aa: CASRLGRGNTEAFF

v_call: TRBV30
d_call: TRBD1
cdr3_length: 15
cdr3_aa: CAWAQDRSFGLEAHF

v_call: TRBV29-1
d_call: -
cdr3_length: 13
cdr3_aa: CSVEQVANYGYTF

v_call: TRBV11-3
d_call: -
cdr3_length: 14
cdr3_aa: CASSLGRSTDTQYF

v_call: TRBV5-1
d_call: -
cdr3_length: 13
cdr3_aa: CASSLDLRETQYF

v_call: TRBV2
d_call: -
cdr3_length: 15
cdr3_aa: CASSRQSSGANVLTF

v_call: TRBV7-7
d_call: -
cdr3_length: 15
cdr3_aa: CASSAIAPGNGELFF

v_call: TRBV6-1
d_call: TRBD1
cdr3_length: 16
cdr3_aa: CASSEIQGAQGSPLHF

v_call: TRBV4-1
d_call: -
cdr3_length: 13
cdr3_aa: CASSQVFRSPLHF

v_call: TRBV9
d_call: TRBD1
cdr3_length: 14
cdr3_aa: CASSPGGISTEAFF

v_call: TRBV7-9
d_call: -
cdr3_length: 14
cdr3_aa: CASSSTGKNTEAFF

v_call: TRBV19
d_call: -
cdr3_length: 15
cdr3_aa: CASSISAQAGQPQHF

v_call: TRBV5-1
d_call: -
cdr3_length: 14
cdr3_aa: CASSLGESHNEQFF

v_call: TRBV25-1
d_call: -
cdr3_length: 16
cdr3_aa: CASSGETGISGEKLFF

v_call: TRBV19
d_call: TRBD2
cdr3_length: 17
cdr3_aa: CASRNPTSGRGTGELFF

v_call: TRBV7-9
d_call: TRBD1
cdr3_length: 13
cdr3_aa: CASSLGQGRGYTF

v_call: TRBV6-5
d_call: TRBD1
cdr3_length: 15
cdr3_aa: CASSPDRASNQPQHF

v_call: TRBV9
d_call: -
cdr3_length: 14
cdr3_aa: CASSVGVSAYEQYF

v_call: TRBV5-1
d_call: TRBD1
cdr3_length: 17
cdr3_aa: CASSWSQGAFSNTEAFF

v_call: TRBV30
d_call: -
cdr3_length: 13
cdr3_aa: CAWQGGSNQPQHF

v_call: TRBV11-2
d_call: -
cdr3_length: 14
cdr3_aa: CASSWKREKTEQYF

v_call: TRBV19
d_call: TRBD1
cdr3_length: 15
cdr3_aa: CASSIDGQGNYEQYF

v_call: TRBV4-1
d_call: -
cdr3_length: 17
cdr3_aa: CASSQVLTTLAKNIQYF

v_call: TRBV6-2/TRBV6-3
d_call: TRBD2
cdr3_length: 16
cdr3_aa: CASSGTSGLYTDTQYF

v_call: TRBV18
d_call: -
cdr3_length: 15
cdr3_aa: CASSPPWGGESEAFF

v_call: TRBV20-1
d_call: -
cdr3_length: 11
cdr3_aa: CSARDMNEQFF

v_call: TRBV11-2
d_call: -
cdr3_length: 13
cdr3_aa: CASSLDRSYEQYF

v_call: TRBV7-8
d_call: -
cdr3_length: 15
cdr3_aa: CASSLDGQSNQPQHF

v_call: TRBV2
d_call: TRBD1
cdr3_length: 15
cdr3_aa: CASSEGRGTGQPQHF

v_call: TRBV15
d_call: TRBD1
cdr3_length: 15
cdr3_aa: CATSRPGTGPEKLFF

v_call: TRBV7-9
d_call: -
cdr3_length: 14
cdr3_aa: CASSFLGVYNEQFF

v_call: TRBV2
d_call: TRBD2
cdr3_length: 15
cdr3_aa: CASSRGGPNTGELFF

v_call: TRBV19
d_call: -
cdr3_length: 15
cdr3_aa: CASSIGQGGGDTQYF

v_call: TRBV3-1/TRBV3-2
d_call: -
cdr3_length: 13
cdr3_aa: CASSRGSTDTQYF

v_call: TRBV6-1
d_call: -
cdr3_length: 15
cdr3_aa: CASSEGYSGNQPQHF

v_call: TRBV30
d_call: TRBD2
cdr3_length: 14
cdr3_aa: CAWRVAGNYNEQFF

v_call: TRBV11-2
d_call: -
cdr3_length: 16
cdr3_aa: CASSLRGAGAKNIQYF

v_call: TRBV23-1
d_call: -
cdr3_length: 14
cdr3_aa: CASLIPEGSQPQHF

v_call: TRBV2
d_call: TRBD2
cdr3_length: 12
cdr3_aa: CASSGLAGKQYF

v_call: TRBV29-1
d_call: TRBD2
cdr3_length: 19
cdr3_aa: CSVLITGLAGSRSYNEQFF

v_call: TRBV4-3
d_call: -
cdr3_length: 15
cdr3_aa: CASSPSWTGSEPQHF

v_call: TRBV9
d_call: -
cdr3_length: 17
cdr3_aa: CASSLALAGAFTGELFF

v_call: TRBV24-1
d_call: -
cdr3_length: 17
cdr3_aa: CATSDDASVSSYNEQFF

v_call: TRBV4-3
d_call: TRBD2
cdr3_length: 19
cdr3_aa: CASSPLRGVGGRFTDTQYF

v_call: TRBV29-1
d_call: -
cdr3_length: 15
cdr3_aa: CSINERAQANYGYTF

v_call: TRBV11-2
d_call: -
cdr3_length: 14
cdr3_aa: CASSLDSRAYGYTF

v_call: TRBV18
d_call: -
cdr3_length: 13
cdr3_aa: CASSPVSYNEQFF

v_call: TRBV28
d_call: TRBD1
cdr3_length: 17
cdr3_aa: CASSSGTGVGGNEKLFF

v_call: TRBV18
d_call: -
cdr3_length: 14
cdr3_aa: CASSTDYSNQPQHF

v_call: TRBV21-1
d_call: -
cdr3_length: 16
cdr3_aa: CASSPSRDNVGYGYTF

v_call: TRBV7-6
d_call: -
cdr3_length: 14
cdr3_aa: CASSLGQNTDTQYF